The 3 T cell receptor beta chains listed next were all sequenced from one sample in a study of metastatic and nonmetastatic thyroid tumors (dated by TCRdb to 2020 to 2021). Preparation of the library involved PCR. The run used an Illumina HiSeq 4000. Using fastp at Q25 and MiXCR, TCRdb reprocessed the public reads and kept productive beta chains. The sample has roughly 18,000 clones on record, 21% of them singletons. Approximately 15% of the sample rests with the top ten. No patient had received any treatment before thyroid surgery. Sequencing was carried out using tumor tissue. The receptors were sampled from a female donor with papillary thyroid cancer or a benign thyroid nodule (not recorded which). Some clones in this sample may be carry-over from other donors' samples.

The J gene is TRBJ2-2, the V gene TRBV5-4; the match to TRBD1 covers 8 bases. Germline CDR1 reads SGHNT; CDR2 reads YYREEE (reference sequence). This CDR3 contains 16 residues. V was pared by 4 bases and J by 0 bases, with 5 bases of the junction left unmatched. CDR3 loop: CASSPMTGANTGELFF. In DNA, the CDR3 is TGTGCCAGCAGCCCAATGACAGGGGCGAACACCGGGGAGCTGTTTTTT.

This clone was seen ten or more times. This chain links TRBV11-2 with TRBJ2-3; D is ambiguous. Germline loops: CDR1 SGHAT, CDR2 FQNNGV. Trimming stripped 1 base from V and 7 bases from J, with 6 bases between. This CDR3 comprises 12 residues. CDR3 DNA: TGTGCCAGCAGCTTAGGGCAGAATACGCAGTATTTT. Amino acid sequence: CASSLGQNTQYF.

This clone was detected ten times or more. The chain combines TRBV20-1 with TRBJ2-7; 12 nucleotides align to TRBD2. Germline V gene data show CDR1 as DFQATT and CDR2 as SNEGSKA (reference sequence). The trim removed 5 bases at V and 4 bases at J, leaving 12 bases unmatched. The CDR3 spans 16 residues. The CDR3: CSAPSTRLAGGYEQYF. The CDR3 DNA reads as TGCAGTGCTCCCTCAACGCGCCTAGCGGGAGGGTACGAGCAGTACTTC.